These T cell receptor beta chains were read from a single sample in a study of blood T cell repertoires in COVID-19. The protocol was immunoSEQ multiplex PCR, while the TCRdb copy is restricted to in-frame clones and leaves out a portion. The profile shows about 47,000 clones, roughly four fifths of them singletons. Sequencing used peripheral blood. The receptors shown here come from a human donor with acute or convalescent COVID-19. The donor label of this sample is uncertain. Each CDR3 is given with its conserved first and last residue. D genes are given only for firm matches. Size is stated for part of the rows, as once, few or many counts, or as a class when the clone is expanded.

TRBJ2-7 | TRBV30 | . | . | CASTGGPGHYEQYF | TGTGCCTCGACCGGCGGGCCCGGGCACTACGAGCAGTACTTC
TRBJ1-1 | TRBV27 | . | . | CASRGRGGSTEAFF | TGTGCCAGCAGGGGCAGGGGCGGTAGCACTGAAGCTTTCTTT
TRBJ2-1 | TRBV7-8 | . | TRBD2 | CASSLAGGRLDSEQFF | TGTGCCAGCAGCTTGGCGGGCGGGAGACTAGATAGTGAGCAGTTCTTC
TRBJ1-1 | TRBV2 | . | . | CASSSKDNEAFF | TGTGCCAGCAGTTCCAAGGACAACGAAGCTTTCTTT
TRBJ2-7 | TRBV7-9 | . | . | CASSLTSVYEQYF | TGTGCCAGCAGCCTTACCAGTGTCTACGAGCAGTACTTC
TRBJ2-1 | TRBV12-3/TRBV12-4 | . | TRBD2 | CASSSGGANEQFF | TGTGCCAGCAGTAGCGGGGGGGCCAATGAGCAGTTCTTC
TRBJ1-2 | TRBV2 | . | . | CASSALKSTPFGYTF | TGTGCCAGCAGCGCTCTGAAAAGTACACCTTTTGGCTACACCTTC
TRBJ2-3 | TRBV24-1 | . | . | CATSDNDRSRTDTQYF | TGTGCCACCAGTGATAACGACAGGAGCCGCACAGATACGCAGTATTTT
TRBJ2-7 | TRBV12-5 | . | . | CASGLHRSYEQYF | TGTGCTAGTGGTTTGCACAGGTCCTACGAGCAGTACTTC
TRBJ1-6 | TRBV30 | . | . | CASRQGNGNSPLHF | TGTGCCTCCCGCCAGGGGAACGGTAATTCACCCCTCCACTTT
TRBJ1-2 | TRBV7-9 | . | TRBD1 | CASSSTSHPGTAGYTF | TGTGCCAGCAGCTCAACTAGCCATCCCGGGACAGCTGGCTACACCTTC
TRBJ1-3 | TRBV28 | . | . | CASSLPLGQLGGNTIYF | TGTGCCAGCAGTTTACCCCTTGGACAGTTAGGTGGAAACACCATATATTTT
TRBJ1-5 | TRBV12-3/TRBV12-4 | . | . | CASSQSGVQPQHF | TGTGCCAGCAGTCAATCGGGAGTCCAGCCCCAGCATTTT
TRBJ2-3 | TRBV12-3/TRBV12-4 | few | . | CASSSIRTDTQYF | TGTGCCAGCAGTTCAATTCGGACAGATACGCAGTATTTT
TRBJ2-3 | TRBV12-3/TRBV12-4 | . | . | CASSFLGADTQYF | TGTGCCAGCAGTTTCTTGGGGGCCGATACGCAGTATTTT
TRBJ2-1 | TRBV3-1/TRBV3-2 | once | TRBD2 | CASSQDPGGLAGENEQFF | TGTGCCAGCAGCCAAGACCCCGGGGGACTAGCGGGAGAGAATGAGCAGTTCTTC
TRBJ1-6 | TRBV5-4 | . | TRBD1 | CASSLGGQLNSPLHF | TGTGCCAGCAGCTTGGGGGGACAGTTGAATTCACCCCTCCACTTT
TRBJ2-3 | TRBV7-2 | . | . | CASSTGDLSTDTQYF | TGTGCCAGCAGCACCGGGGACTTAAGCACAGATACGCAGTATTTT
TRBJ1-5 | TRBV2 | . | TRBD1 | CASSEGTGSYQPQHF | TGTGCCAGCAGTGAAGGGACAGGTAGTTATCAGCCCCAGCATTTT
TRBJ2-5 | TRBV2 | . | . | CASSSQGFQETQYF | TGTGCCAGCAGCTCCCAGGGATTCCAAGAGACCCAGTACTTC
TRBJ1-1 | TRBV9 | . | TRBD1 | CASSVAGGREAFF | TGTGCCAGCAGCGTTGCAGGGGGGCGGGAAGCTTTCTTT
TRBJ1-2 | TRBV6-5 | . | TRBD1 | CASSYSGTGGYGYTF | TGTGCCAGCAGTTACTCGGGGACAGGGGGGTATGGCTACACCTTC
TRBJ2-3 | TRBV4-3 | once | . | CASSLRYPPDTQYF | TGCGCCAGCAGCCTGCGTTACCCCCCAGATACGCAGTATTTT
TRBJ1-1 | TRBV12-5 | . | . | CASGFQANTEAFF | TGTGCTAGTGGTTTCCAGGCGAACACTGAAGCTTTCTTT
TRBJ2-1 | TRBV11-3 | . | TRBD2 | CASSPRTSGRANNEQFF | TGTGCCAGCAGCCCCCGGACTAGCGGGAGGGCCAACAATGAGCAGTTCTTC
TRBJ1-4 | TRBV5-1 | few | . | CASSGTNNEKLFF | TGCGCCAGCAGCGGAACTAATAATGAAAAACTGTTTTTT
TRBJ2-6 | TRBV30 | once | . | CAWSRGSGANVLTF | TGTGCCTGGAGTAGGGGCTCTGGGGCCAACGTCCTGACTTTC
TRBJ1-1 | TRBV5-6 | . | TRBD1 | CASSPAGQLNTEAFF | TGTGCCAGCAGCCCCGCGGGACAGCTGAACACTGAAGCTTTCTTT
TRBJ2-7 | TRBV7-2 | . | TRBD1 | CASSLVGTGFTNYEQYF | TGTGCCAGCAGCTTAGTAGGGACAGGTTTCACAAACTACGAGCAGTACTTC
TRBJ1-1 | TRBV7-2 | . | . | CASSFQTGINTEAFF | TGTGCCAGCAGCTTTCAAACAGGGATAAACACTGAAGCTTTCTTT
TRBJ2-7 | TRBV19 | once | . | CASTERAGSYEQYF | TGTGCCAGTACCGAGAGGGCTGGGAGCTACGAGCAGTACTTC
TRBJ1-1 | TRBV15 | once | . | CATSRDRTNTEAFF | TGTGCCACCAGCAGAGATCGCACTAACACTGAAGCTTTCTTT
TRBJ1-1 | TRBV4-2 | . | TRBD1 | CASSHSGRGHTEAFF | TGTGCCAGCAGCCATAGTGGAAGGGGGCACACTGAAGCTTTCTTT
TRBJ2-1 | TRBV7-9 | once | . | CASSLPGGYNEQFF | TGTGCCAGCAGCTTGCCCGGGGGCTACAATGAGCAGTTCTTC
TRBJ2-3 | TRBV4-2 | . | . | CASSQGSGSTDTQYF | TGTGCCAGCAGCCAAGGATCGGGTAGCACAGATACGCAGTATTTT
TRBJ1-5 | TRBV19 | . | TRBD1 | CASSTQGNQPQHF | TGTGCCAGTAGTACACAGGGGAATCAGCCCCAGCATTTT
TRBJ1-1 | TRBV18 | . | . | CASSPDSKNTEAFF | TGTGCCAGCTCACCGGACTCGAAGAACACTGAAGCTTTCTTT
TRBJ1-5 | TRBV4-2 | . | . | CASSQESQGMGNQPQHF | TGTGCCAGCAGCCAAGAAAGTCAGGGGATGGGCAATCAGCCCCAGCATTTT
TRBJ2-3 | TRBV4-3 | once | . | CASSQVPTGDTQYF | TGCGCCAGCAGCCAAGTGCCAACAGGGGATACGCAGTATTTT
TRBJ1-5 | TRBV6-5 | . | . | CASSQWTNSNQPQHF | TGTGCCAGCAGTCAATGGACAAATAGCAATCAGCCCCAGCATTTT
TRBJ2-1 | TRBV3-1/TRBV3-2 | . | . | CASSPGPSYNEQFF | TGTGCCAGCAGCCCAGGGCCCTCCTACAATGAGCAGTTCTTC
TRBJ2-2 | TRBV28 | . | . | CATDTPNTGELFF | TGTGCCACGGACACCCCGAACACCGGGGAGCTGTTTTTT
TRBJ2-5 | TRBV7-9 | few | . | CASSLSRLQETQYF | TGTGCCAGCAGCTTATCGCGGTTGCAAGAGACCCAGTACTTC
TRBJ1-6 | TRBV28 | . | . | CASSSQGSLHF | TGTGCCAGCAGTTCCCAGGGATCCCTCCACTTT
TRBJ1-1 | TRBV9 | . | . | CASSVVGAGGTEAFF | TGTGCCAGCAGCGTAGTGGGGGCGGGCGGCACTGAAGCTTTCTTT
TRBJ2-5 | TRBV7-2 | . | . | CASSLDWQVGETQYF | TGTGCCAGCAGCTTAGATTGGCAGGTTGGAGAGACCCAGTACTTC